Listed below are T cell receptor beta chains from one sample, sequenced in a study of blood T cell repertoires in COVID-19. Libraries were prepared by immunoSEQ multiplex PCR; TCRdb keeps only in-frame clonotypes and omits some of them. The table shows approximately 330,000 clones, with about 87% occurring only once. The material sequenced was peripheral blood. The source is a man younger than 40 with COVID-19, enrolled during active disease. Each CDR3 is given without its conserved first and last residue.

j_call	v_call	cdr3_aa
TRBJ1-5	TRBV19	ASSQMTGNQPQH
TRBJ1-1	TRBV19	ASSIRYGNTEAF
TRBJ2-5	TRBV18	ASSPGQQETQY
TRBJ2-1	TRBV5-4	ASSQQGAGDNEQF
TRBJ2-2	TRBV9	ASSVVAGRNTGELF
TRBJ2-1	TRBV19	ASKGGTKHNEQF
TRBJ2-7	TRBV27	ASTDNRDSSYEQY
TRBJ2-7	TRBV3-1/TRBV3-2	ASSQGGLGGSEQY
TRBJ2-7	TRBV4-1	ASSRGRAGNEQY
TRBJ2-1	TRBV7-8	ASSLEQISYNEQF
TRBJ2-1	TRBV19	ASRHRDSGGDEQF
TRBJ1-2	TRBV29-1	SVEYRGHNYGYT
TRBJ1-6	TRBV5-1	ASSSGDGWYNSPLH
TRBJ2-1	TRBV4-1	ASSQGLAVYNEQF
TRBJ2-2	TRBV25-1	ASSGANTGELF
TRBJ1-1	TRBV5-1	ASSPDSLNTEAF
TRBJ1-1	TRBV7-9	ASSQSTGSGTEAF
TRBJ2-1	TRBV11-2	ASSLSERPYNEQF
TRBJ2-7	TRBV27	ASSLGGARYEQY
TRBJ2-7	TRBV28	ASTLAGGAHEQY
TRBJ1-2	TRBV5-1	ASSHGQGLYVGYT
TRBJ2-1	TRBV28	ASSTGVIFSYNEQF
TRBJ2-5	TRBV7-2	ASSQQGTETQY
TRBJ2-3	TRBV24-1	ATSDLGGGTDTQY
TRBJ1-2	TRBV7-2	ASSSQTGTNYGYT
TRBJ2-1	TRBV18	ASSTDRQGSEQF
TRBJ2-3	TRBV7-9	ASRRPGDYTDTQY